This T cell receptor (beta chain) was identified in a study of blood T cell repertoires in COVID-19. Authors' processing steps: Amplification of reference gene primers was used by the study to estimate nucleated cell counts. TCRdb's table, derived via immunoSEQ multiplex PCR, lists solely in-frame clones and lacks some. V and J calls and clone size follow that table, whereas D and trimming were derived from the DNA. Of 250,000 to 300,000 clones detected, 80% to 90% appear once; the ten largest clones hold approximately 10%. CDR3 length equals 15 residues. Germline CDR1 reads SGHDT; CDR2 reads YYEEEE. V shed 0 bases and J shed 4 bases, with 10 bases lying between them.

Sequencing was performed on peripheral blood. The rearrangement joins TRBV5-6 to TRBJ2-2, with D possibly TRBD1 on 5 matching bases. The clonotype originates from a woman in her 70s with acute or convalescent COVID-19. The DNA of the CDR3 is TGTGCCAGCAGCTTGGACAGGTCCTTCACCGGGGAGCTGTTTTTT. It is translated as CASSLDRSFTGELFF. Full variable domain (missing parts from reference TRBV5-6 and TRBJ2-2): DAGVTQSPTHLIKTRGQQVTLRCSPKSGHDTVSWYQQALGQGPQFIFQYYEEEERQRGNFPDRFSGHQFPNYSSELNVNALLLGDSALYLCASSLDRSFTGELFFGEGSRLTVL.